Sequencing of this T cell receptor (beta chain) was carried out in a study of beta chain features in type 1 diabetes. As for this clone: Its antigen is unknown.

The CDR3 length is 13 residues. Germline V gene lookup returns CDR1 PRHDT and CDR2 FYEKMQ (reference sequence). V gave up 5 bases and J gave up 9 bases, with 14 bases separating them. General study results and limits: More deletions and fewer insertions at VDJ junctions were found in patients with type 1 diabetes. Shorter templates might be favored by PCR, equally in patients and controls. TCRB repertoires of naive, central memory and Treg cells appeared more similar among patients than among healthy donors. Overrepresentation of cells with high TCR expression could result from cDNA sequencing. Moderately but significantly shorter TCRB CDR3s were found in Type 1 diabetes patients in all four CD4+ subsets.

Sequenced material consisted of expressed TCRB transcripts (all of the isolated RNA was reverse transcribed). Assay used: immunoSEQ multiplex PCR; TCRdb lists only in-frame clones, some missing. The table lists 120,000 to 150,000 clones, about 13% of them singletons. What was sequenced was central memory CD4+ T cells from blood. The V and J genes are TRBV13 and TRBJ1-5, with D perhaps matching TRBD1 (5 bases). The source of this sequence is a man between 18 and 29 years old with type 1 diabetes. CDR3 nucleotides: TGTGCCAGCAGCCAGGGCGCAAATGGGCCCCAGCATTTT. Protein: CASSQGANGPQHF.